This TCR beta chain appears in the sequencing data of a study of CD8 T cells in ankylosing spondylitis. Construction of TCR beta libraries was performed using quantitative 5'-RACE with molecular barcodes. MiXCR, applied by TCRdb to the 5' RACE reads, yields one record per CDR3 protein. The table lists almost 400,000 distinct CDR3 sequences, around 20% of them singletons, with approximately 16% in the top ten. V shed 2 bases, J shed 1 base, and the junction held 17 bases outside the gene matches. Looked up from germline, CDR1 is SGHRS and CDR2 is YFSETQ. The CDR3 is 20 amino acids. Findings and caveats of the study: With a CD8+ phenotype, disease-linked clones were relatively rare in peripheral blood. In ankylosing spondylitis blood, a motif of roughly eight highly homologous TCR beta variants appeared characteristic. As reported, disease-linked clones showed significant enrichment in matched ankylosing spondylitis synovial fluid. Previously reported in reactive arthritis synovial fluid and blood were some of the motif variants.

This clonotype turned up a few times. Its antigen is unidentified. This chain joins TRBV5-1 and TRBJ2-3; TRBD2 agrees at 9 bases. The TCR sequence derives from a male donor with ankylosing spondylitis. The sequenced material came from blood, either unsorted or a sorted T cell fraction (not recorded which). As DNA, the CDR3 is TGCGCCAGCAGCTTACTTCATACCGGGACTAGCATTGAGGGCACAGATACGCAGTATTTT. This codes for CASSLLHTGTSIEGTDTQYF.